The present T cell receptor beta chain was sequenced within a study of blood T cells in healthy people across ages. Study results and caveats: Any changes in expanded clonotypes were possibly confounded, as donor CMV status remained unknown. Naive CD4+ cell counts and diversity both ran higher in long-lived than in aged donors.

With regard to this clonotype: Its matching antigen is unknown.

A second about 6 to 12 cycle PCR used barcoded and J-beta primers. Via MiXCR, TCRdb re-called the 5' RACE reads, giving one row per CDR3 protein. The sample includes some 800,000 distinct CDR3 sequences, approximately 48% of them seen just once. V lost 1 base, J lost 3 bases, and 7 bases lay in between. This CDR3 comprises 13 residues. Germline V gene data show CDR1 as LGHDT and CDR2 as YNNKEL (reference sequence). The source material was blood. The source is a man in his 60s in good health. V gene TRBV3-1 combines with J gene TRBJ2-7; no reliable D call. The CDR3 DNA is TGTGCCAGCAGCCAAGGGGTCCGCTACGAGCAGTACTTC. Its translation: CASSQGVRYEQYF.